The rows below give T cell receptor beta chains drawn from one sample of a study of blood T cell repertoires in COVID-19. TCRdb's copy holds only in-frame clones and misses some; the assay was immunoSEQ multiplex PCR. This sample has some 150,000 clones; 81% occur once, and the top ten carry 8.4%. Material for sequencing was peripheral blood. The source of these receptors is a woman aged 55-69 years with active or convalescent COVID-19. CDR3s include the opening cysteine and the closing phenylalanine or tryptophan. The order of the fields is V gene, D gene, J gene, clone size, CDR3 protein, CDR3 DNA. The D gene is left open where the match is weak. Some rows have no size entry. The others give once, few or many, or a class for an expanded clone.

>TRBV7-2|-|TRBJ1-4|-
CASSLEPRRGEKLFF
TGTGCCAGCAGCTTAGAGCCCCGAAGGGGTGAAAAACTGTTTTTT
>TRBV3-1/TRBV3-2|-|TRBJ1-2|-
CASSQVPAIVSGYTF
TGTGCCAGCAGCCAAGTACCGGCAATCGTATCGGGTTACACCTTC
>TRBV21-1|-|TRBJ1-6|-
CASSKAPGQGFNSPLHF
TGTGCCAGCAGCAAGGCCCCGGGACAGGGTTTTAATTCACCCCTCCACTTT
>TRBV6-1|TRBD1|TRBJ1-1|-
CASSEERGTGEAFF
TGTGCCAGCAGTGAAGAGAGGGGGACAGGGGAAGCTTTCTTT
>TRBV9|TRBD1|TRBJ1-1|-
CASSQSGTAIQAFF
TGTGCCAGCAGCCAATCCGGGACAGCGATACAGGCTTTCTTT
>TRBV28|TRBD2|TRBJ2-1|-
CASSSPSGLADNEQFF
TGTGCCAGCAGTTCCCCCTCGGGACTAGCAGACAATGAGCAGTTCTTC
>TRBV14|TRBD1|TRBJ1-4|-
CASSRDREATNEKLFF
TGTGCCAGCAGCCGGGACAGGGAAGCAACTAATGAAAAACTGTTTTTT
>TRBV5-1|TRBD1|TRBJ2-5|-
CASSFLGQSQETQYF
TGCGCCAGCAGCTTTTTGGGACAGAGCCAAGAGACCCAGTACTTC
>TRBV2|TRBD2|TRBJ2-3|-
CASRVSGVNTDTQYF
TGTGCCAGCAGGGTTAGCGGGGTCAACACAGATACGCAGTATTTT
>TRBV19|TRBD1|TRBJ1-1|once
CASSLGQGARGAEAFF
TGTGCCAGTAGTCTGGGACAGGGGGCAAGAGGCGCTGAAGCTTTCTTT
>TRBV27|-|TRBJ2-7|-
CASSLLGKTYEQYF
TGTGCCAGCAGTTTACTAGGAAAAACCTACGAGCAGTACTTC
>TRBV6-5|-|TRBJ1-1|few
CANAEDFGTEAFF
TGTGCCAACGCCGAAGACTTCGGCACTGAAGCTTTCTTT
>TRBV7-2|TRBD2|TRBJ2-7|-
CASSLGFRGGEQYF
TGTGCCAGCAGCTTAGGGTTCCGGGGGGGAGAGCAGTACTTC
>TRBV4-2|TRBD2|TRBJ2-7|-
CASSQDGASGTYEQYF
TGTGCCAGCAGCCAAGATGGGGCTAGCGGGACCTACGAGCAGTACTTC
>TRBV9|-|TRBJ2-1|few
CASSVQHSYNEQFF
TGTGCCAGCAGCGTACAACATTCCTACAATGAGCAGTTCTTC
>TRBV30|-|TRBJ1-1|few
CASRRVGTVNTEAFF
TGTGCCTCTAGGAGGGTCGGTACGGTGAACACTGAAGCTTTCTTT
>TRBV3-1/TRBV3-2|-|TRBJ1-2|-
CASSPAPGDYGYTF
TGTGCCAGCAGCCCCGCACCGGGGGACTATGGCTACACCTTC
>TRBV19|-|TRBJ1-2|-
CASSTTGIGYGYTF
TGTGCCAGTAGTACAACAGGGATTGGCTATGGCTACACCTTC
>TRBV11-2|TRBD2|TRBJ2-3|-
CASSLVLAGAEDTQYF
TGTGCCAGCAGCTTAGTGCTAGCGGGGGCCGAAGATACGCAGTATTTT
>TRBV24-1|TRBD1|TRBJ2-1|-
CATSVGTGAYNEQFF
TGTGCCACCAGTGTCGGGACAGGGGCCTACAATGAGCAGTTCTTC
>TRBV28|-|TRBJ2-5|-
CASGRVTTKETQYF
TGTGCCAGCGGCAGGGTAACAACGAAAGAGACCCAGTACTTC
>TRBV28|-|TRBJ2-2|-
CASSLSWSGQGPGELFF
TGTGCCAGCAGTTTATCTTGGTCAGGCCAAGGCCCCGGGGAGCTGTTTTTT
>TRBV14|TRBD2|TRBJ2-3|few
CASSQAGGPGGTQYF
TGTGCCAGCAGCCAAGCGGGGGGGCCTGGCGGTACGCAGTATTTT
>TRBV10-3|TRBD2|TRBJ2-7|few
CATQTPSGVPSYEQYF
TGTGCCACCCAGACCCCGAGCGGGGTGCCCTCCTACGAGCAGTACTTC
>TRBV24-1|TRBD1|TRBJ2-5|-
CATSDPTGAGETQYF
TGTGCCACCAGTGACCCGACAGGGGCGGGCGAGACCCAGTACTTC
>TRBV5-4|-|TRBJ2-5|-
CASSLWGEETQYF
TGTGCCAGCAGCTTATGGGGGGAGGAGACCCAGTACTTC
>TRBV11-1|TRBD1|TRBJ1-4|-
CASSIDRGNEKLFF
TGTGCCAGCAGCATCGACAGGGGGAATGAAAAACTGTTTTTT
>TRBV6-1|TRBD2|TRBJ2-7|once
CASSEGLAGEEQYF
TGTGCCAGCAGCGAAGGACTAGCGGGCGAGGAGCAGTACTTC
>TRBV5-5|-|TRBJ1-3|-
CASSPFGRGGNTIYF
TGTGCCAGCAGCCCTTTCGGCCGAGGGGGAAACACCATATATTTT
>TRBV7-8|-|TRBJ1-1|-
CASSLARQGNTEAFF
TGTGCCAGCAGCTTAGCGAGGCAGGGTAACACTGAAGCTTTCTTT
>TRBV4-2|TRBD2|TRBJ2-7|once
CASSQEPSGSYEQYF
TGTGCCAGCAGCCAAGAGCCTAGCGGGAGCTACGAGCAGTACTTC
>TRBV25-1|-|TRBJ1-4|-
CASSEIRGSGEKLFF
TGTGCCAGCAGTGAGATAAGGGGGAGTGGTGAAAAACTGTTTTTT
>TRBV6-4|TRBD2|TRBJ2-5|-
CASSREGGGTQYF
TGTGCCAGCAGCCGGGAGGGCGGTGGGACCCAGTACTTC
>TRBV2|-|TRBJ2-1|-
CASSVQGGGVDEQFF
TGTGCCAGCAGTGTACAGGGGGGGGGCGTGGATGAGCAGTTCTTC
>TRBV10-3|-|TRBJ2-1|-
CAISDVNSVRQFF
TGTGCCATCAGTGACGTAAATTCTGTGCGGCAGTTCTTC
>TRBV24-1|-|TRBJ1-4|once
CATSKQGTEKLFF
TGTGCCACCAGTAAACAGGGAACCGAAAAACTGTTTTTT
>TRBV20-1|-|TRBJ1-3|-
CSAPLGGTIYF
TGCAGTGCCCCTCTCGGCGGCACCATATATTTT
>TRBV9|-|TRBJ1-1|-
CASSAQAAVNTEAFF
TGTGCCAGCAGCGCTCAGGCCGCCGTGAACACTGAAGCTTTCTTT
>TRBV10-3|TRBD1|TRBJ1-1|-
CAISPSGGATEAFF
TGTGCCATCAGCCCCTCAGGGGGCGCAACTGAAGCTTTCTTT
>TRBV6-5|TRBD1|TRBJ1-3|-
CASNRGVGSGNTIYF
TGTGCCAGCAACAGGGGAGTTGGCTCTGGAAACACCATATATTTT
>TRBV10-1|-|TRBJ1-6|-
CASSESARYSPLHF
TGCGCCAGCAGTGAGTCGGCCAGATATTCACCCCTCCACTTT
>TRBV2|-|TRBJ2-7|-
CASKDFGIGEQYF
TGTGCCAGCAAAGACTTCGGAATTGGGGAGCAGTACTTC
>TRBV2|-|TRBJ2-1|-
CASSEAGLYNEQFF
TGTGCCAGCAGTGAAGCCGGACTATACAATGAGCAGTTCTTC
>TRBV30|-|TRBJ2-2|-
CASPARPSTGELFF
TGTGCCTCCCCGGCCAGGCCGAGCACCGGGGAGCTGTTTTTT
>TRBV29-1|-|TRBJ2-3|-
CSPGLADTQYF
TGCAGCCCGGGCCTCGCAGATACGCAGTATTTT
>TRBV27|-|TRBJ1-5|once
CASSLIGGQQPQHF
TGTGCCAGCAGTTTGATTGGGGGCCAGCAGCCCCAGCATTTT
>TRBV4-1|-|TRBJ2-1|-
CASSQDSQSREQFF
TGCGCCAGCAGCCAAGATTCACAGTCCAGGGAGCAGTTCTTC
>TRBV9|-|TRBJ1-3|-
CASSFGDTSSGNTIYF
TGTGCCAGCAGCTTCGGGGACACTAGCTCTGGAAACACCATATATTTT
>TRBV2|TRBD1|TRBJ1-6|-
CASRTGQAGNSPLHF
TGTGCCAGCAGGACCGGACAGGCCGGTAATTCACCCCTCCACTTT
>TRBV7-9|-|TRBJ2-3|-
CASSLVADTQYF
TGTGCCAGCAGCTTAGTCGCAGATACGCAGTATTTT
>TRBV28|-|TRBJ1-4|-
CALRGYDEKLFF
TGTGCCCTCAGGGGATACGATGAAAAACTGTTTTTT
>TRBV29-1|TRBD2|TRBJ2-7|-
CSVPVGAGGSYEQYF
TGCAGCGTCCCGGTAGGGGCGGGAGGATCCTACGAGCAGTACTTC
>TRBV5-5|TRBD2|TRBJ2-1|-
CASSSLGTAGGFVDEQFF
TGTGCCAGCAGCTCGTTAGGTACAGCGGGAGGTTTCGTCGATGAGCAGTTCTTC
>TRBV6-2/TRBV6-3|-|TRBJ2-7|-
CASSPLAYEQYF
TGTGCCAGCAGTCCACTAGCCTACGAGCAGTACTTC
>TRBV9|-|TRBJ1-2|once
CASSAPQGNYGYTF
TGTGCCAGCAGCGCTCCCCAGGGTAACTATGGCTACACCTTC
>TRBV29-1|-|TRBJ2-2|-
CSVAGTINTGELFF
TGCAGCGTGGCCGGGACAATAAACACCGGGGAGCTGTTTTTT
>TRBV4-3|-|TRBJ1-2|-
CASSQAVSSNYGYTF
TGCGCCAGCAGCCAAGCTGTTTCAAGCAACTATGGCTACACCTTC